The rows below give T cell receptor beta chains drawn from one sample of a study of cytomegalovirus exposure and HLA in healthy donors. Sequencing was performed with immunoSEQ multiplex PCR; in TCRdb, only in-frame clones are kept and a portion is missing. The sample carries over 100,000 clones, around 79% recorded once. Source material: PBMCs. Receptors were obtained from a woman aged 35 to 49 in good health and CMV-seropositive. CDR3s include the opening cysteine and the closing phenylalanine or tryptophan. The D gene is left open where the match is weak. Some rows mark clone size as missing; the rest say once, few, many or name a class of expanded clone.

abundance: -
v_gene: TRBV7-2
d_gene: TRBD1
j_gene: TRBJ1-5
CDR3aa: CASSLRTGRNQPQHF
CDR3nt: TGTGCCAGCAGCTTGCGGACAGGGCGGAATCAGCCCCAGCATTTT

abundance: -
v_gene: TRBV7-9
d_gene: TRBD2
j_gene: TRBJ2-7
CDR3aa: CASSPWNSGTSQYF
CDR3nt: TGTGCCAGCAGCCCCTGGAATAGCGGGACGTCGCAGTACTTC

abundance: -
v_gene: TRBV4-2
d_gene: -
j_gene: TRBJ2-5
CDR3aa: CASSHDRTGSQETQYF
CDR3nt: TGTGCCAGCAGCCACGACAGAACCGGGAGTCAAGAGACCCAGTACTTC

abundance: -
v_gene: TRBV10-2
d_gene: TRBD1
j_gene: TRBJ2-3
CDR3aa: CASKNRDRGTDTQYF
CDR3nt: TGCGCCAGCAAAAACCGGGACAGGGGCACAGATACGCAGTATTTT

abundance: -
v_gene: TRBV6-4
d_gene: TRBD1
j_gene: TRBJ1-1
CDR3aa: CASSLGTGGAPFF
CDR3nt: TGTGCCAGCAGTCTTGGGACAGGAGGGGCGCCTTTCTTT

abundance: -
v_gene: TRBV7-6
d_gene: -
j_gene: TRBJ2-3
CDR3aa: CASSPPGKGTDTQYF
CDR3nt: TGTGCCAGCAGCCCCCCGGGGAAAGGTACAGATACGCAGTATTTT

abundance: -
v_gene: TRBV11-3
d_gene: TRBD2
j_gene: TRBJ2-1
CDR3aa: CASSLDFLAGGRNEQFF
CDR3nt: TGTGCCAGCAGCTTAGATTTTCTAGCGGGGGGGCGAAATGAGCAGTTCTTC

abundance: -
v_gene: TRBV11-2
d_gene: TRBD1
j_gene: TRBJ1-2
CDR3aa: CASSLDSTGAEGYTF
CDR3nt: TGTGCCAGCAGCTTAGATTCAACAGGGGCGGAGGGCTACACCTTC

abundance: -
v_gene: TRBV5-6
d_gene: -
j_gene: TRBJ2-7
CDR3aa: CASSVSSYEQYF
CDR3nt: TGTGCCAGCAGCGTGAGCTCCTACGAGCAGTACTTC

abundance: -
v_gene: TRBV5-4
d_gene: -
j_gene: TRBJ2-1
CDR3aa: CASSSGGGRSRYEQFF
CDR3nt: TGTGCCAGCAGCTCGGGGGGCGGGAGAAGCCGCTATGAGCAGTTCTTC

abundance: -
v_gene: TRBV6-1
d_gene: TRBD1
j_gene: TRBJ1-4
CDR3aa: CASSDGDREKLFF
CDR3nt: TGTGCCAGCAGCGACGGGGACAGGGAAAAACTGTTTTTT

abundance: few
v_gene: TRBV5-1
d_gene: -
j_gene: TRBJ2-7
CDR3aa: CASSSDRVADEQYF
CDR3nt: TGCGCCAGCAGCTCCGACCGGGTCGCCGACGAGCAGTACTTC

abundance: medium-sized
v_gene: TRBV6-4
d_gene: TRBD1
j_gene: TRBJ2-3
CDR3aa: CASSDGDRPTDTQYF
CDR3nt: TGTGCCAGCAGTGACGGGGACAGACCCACAGATACGCAGTATTTT

abundance: -
v_gene: TRBV30
d_gene: TRBD1
j_gene: TRBJ1-6
CDR3aa: CAWGLTGVNSPLHF
CDR3nt: TGTGCCTGGGGGCTGACAGGGGTAAATTCACCCCTCCACTTT

abundance: -
v_gene: TRBV19
d_gene: -
j_gene: TRBJ2-1
CDR3aa: CASSIHSSYNEQFF
CDR3nt: TGTGCCAGTAGTATCCACAGCTCCTACAATGAGCAGTTCTTC

abundance: -
v_gene: TRBV7-9
d_gene: -
j_gene: TRBJ2-1
CDR3aa: CASSLAPGRRQTAYNEQFF
CDR3nt: TGTGCCAGCAGCTTAGCGCCCGGGCGCAGACAGACTGCTTACAATGAGCAGTTCTTC

abundance: -
v_gene: TRBV30
d_gene: -
j_gene: TRBJ1-5
CDR3aa: CAWAAGLDQPQHF
CDR3nt: TGTGCCTGGGCGGCGGGACTCGATCAGCCCCAGCATTTT

abundance: -
v_gene: TRBV7-8
d_gene: TRBD1
j_gene: TRBJ2-2
CDR3aa: CASSLFRFPGQENTGELFF
CDR3nt: TGTGCCAGCAGCTTATTTCGGTTCCCCGGACAGGAGAACACCGGGGAGCTGTTTTTT

abundance: -
v_gene: TRBV6-1
d_gene: -
j_gene: TRBJ1-1
CDR3aa: CASIYSIFTEAFF
CDR3nt: TGTGCCAGCATCTACAGTATTTTCACTGAAGCTTTCTTT

abundance: -
v_gene: TRBV13
d_gene: -
j_gene: TRBJ2-1
CDR3aa: CASSLRRGKTLSYNEQFF
CDR3nt: TGTGCCAGCAGCTTAAGAAGAGGGAAAACCCTCTCCTACAATGAGCAGTTCTTC

abundance: -
v_gene: TRBV7-7
d_gene: TRBD1
j_gene: TRBJ2-3
CDR3aa: CASSLGTGTDTQYF
CDR3nt: TGTGCTAGCAGCTTAGGGACAGGCACAGATACGCAGTATTTT

abundance: -
v_gene: TRBV28
d_gene: -
j_gene: TRBJ1-2
CDR3aa: CASSWGGIKDYGYTF
CDR3nt: TGTGCCAGCAGTTGGGGGGGGATTAAGGACTATGGCTACACCTTC

abundance: -
v_gene: TRBV7-2
d_gene: TRBD2
j_gene: TRBJ2-5
CDR3aa: CASRSSKGLAGGIQETQYF
CDR3nt: TGTGCCAGCAGATCCAGTAAGGGACTAGCGGGGGGTATCCAAGAGACCCAGTACTTC

abundance: -
v_gene: TRBV7-6
d_gene: -
j_gene: TRBJ2-1
CDR3aa: CASSLVIYNEQFF
CDR3nt: TGTGCCAGCAGCTTAGTTATATACAATGAGCAGTTCTTC

abundance: -
v_gene: TRBV29-1
d_gene: -
j_gene: TRBJ2-7
CDR3aa: CSVEDIYEQYF
CDR3nt: TGCAGCGTTGAAGATATCTACGAGCAGTACTTC

abundance: few
v_gene: TRBV30
d_gene: -
j_gene: TRBJ1-1
CDR3aa: CAWSGRRGSLEAFF
CDR3nt: TGTGCCTGGAGCGGCCGACGGGGTAGTCTAGAAGCTTTCTTT

abundance: -
v_gene: TRBV4-3
d_gene: TRBD2
j_gene: TRBJ2-1
CDR3aa: CASSQESGREASGRTEQFF
CDR3nt: TGCGCCAGCAGCCAAGAATCTGGTCGCGAGGCTAGCGGGAGAACCGAGCAGTTCTTC

abundance: -
v_gene: TRBV29-1
d_gene: TRBD1
j_gene: TRBJ1-1
CDR3aa: CSVGGTGGRANTEAFF
CDR3nt: TGCAGCGTTGGGGGGACAGGGGGCCGGGCGAACACTGAAGCTTTCTTT

abundance: -
v_gene: TRBV28
d_gene: TRBD2
j_gene: TRBJ2-5
CDR3aa: CASSRSREEKETQYF
CDR3nt: TGTGCCAGCAGCCGAAGTCGGGAGGAGAAAGAGACCCAGTACTTC

abundance: -
v_gene: TRBV7-9
d_gene: -
j_gene: TRBJ1-1
CDR3aa: CASSLVTGRGTEAFF
CDR3nt: TGTGCCAGCAGCTTAGTTACAGGGAGGGGGACTGAAGCTTTCTTT

abundance: -
v_gene: TRBV19
d_gene: -
j_gene: TRBJ1-5
CDR3aa: CASSMVKGLSNQPQHF
CDR3nt: TGTGCCAGTAGTATGGTAAAGGGGTTAAGCAATCAGCCCCAGCATTTT

abundance: -
v_gene: TRBV5-6
d_gene: -
j_gene: TRBJ2-7
CDR3aa: CASSFRQPPYEQYF
CDR3nt: TGTGCCAGCAGCTTTAGACAGCCGCCCTACGAGCAGTACTTC

abundance: few
v_gene: TRBV4-2
d_gene: TRBD1
j_gene: TRBJ1-2
CDR3aa: CASSQVDRAYGYTF
CDR3nt: TGTGCCAGCAGCCAAGTGGACAGGGCCTATGGCTACACCTTC

abundance: -
v_gene: TRBV5-1
d_gene: TRBD2
j_gene: TRBJ2-1
CDR3aa: CASSQTSGSLEQFF
CDR3nt: TGCGCCAGCAGCCAGACTAGCGGGAGCCTTGAGCAGTTCTTC

abundance: once
v_gene: TRBV7-2
d_gene: -
j_gene: TRBJ1-2
CDR3aa: CASSLPRGRVGGYTF
CDR3nt: TGTGCCAGCAGCTTACCAAGGGGCAGGGTAGGGGGCTACACCTTC

abundance: once
v_gene: TRBV30
d_gene: -
j_gene: TRBJ1-5
CDR3aa: CAWNRGGNQPQHF
CDR3nt: TGTGCCTGGAACCGGGGAGGGAATCAGCCCCAGCATTTT

abundance: few
v_gene: TRBV5-6
d_gene: TRBD2
j_gene: TRBJ2-1
CDR3aa: CASSLPSGTYNEQFF
CDR3nt: TGTGCCAGCAGCCTACCTAGCGGGACCTACAATGAGCAGTTCTTC